This T cell receptor (beta chain) came from a study of beta chain features in type 1 diabetes. The overall study: The study found patients and healthy donors alike in age, gender and cell yields.

The authors reverse transcribed all of the isolated RNA, so sequencing captured expressed TCRB transcripts. Measured with immunoSEQ multiplex PCR; TCRdb has only the in-frame clones, and not every one. The data hold some 63,000 clones, with more than 45% observed a single time. Findings and caveats of the study: In comparison with healthy donors, patients had naive, central memory and Treg TCRB repertoires that appeared more similar. The influence of HLA type on TCRB rearrangement stayed undetermined. Shorter TCRB CDR3s, moderately but significantly so, marked every one of the four CD4+ subsets in Type 1 diabetes patients.

This clone was seen only a few times. What it recognizes is unknown. The authors took one heparinised blood draw, averaging approximately 110 mL, from each donor. The clonotype was recovered from a man aged 25-45 years with type 1 diabetes. The material sequenced was central memory CD4+ T cells from blood.

The CDR3, as DNA: TGTGCCAGTAGTATGGGGCTAGCGGGAGGGCCTATCGGCGGGGCCAACGTCCTGACTTTC. Protein sequence: CASSMGLAGGPIGGANVLTF. The chain carries TRBV19 and TRBJ2-6; 12 bases map to TRBD2. CDR3 size: 20 residues. The junction had 13 bases not matched to a gene; V was cut back by 3 bases and J by 4 bases. Germline CDR1 is LNHDA and CDR2 is SQIVND (reference sequence).